This is a list of T cell receptor beta chains from one sample in a study of blood T cells in healthy people across ages. TCRdb recomputed calls from the 5' RACE reads with MiXCR, one row per CDR3 protein. The sample comprises 1.5 million or so distinct CDR3 sequences, roughly 43% of which are singletons, and just over 4% rests with the top ten. Sequences were obtained from blood. These receptors all come from a young woman in good health. CDR3s include the opening cysteine and the closing phenylalanine or tryptophan. The order of the fields is CDR3 protein, CDR3 length, V gene, J gene.

CSARDSLAENPSYNEQFF	18	TRBV20-1	TRBJ2-1
CASSSDISTDTQYF	14	TRBV7-2	TRBJ2-3
CASSPAPVYEQYF	13	TRBV3-1	TRBJ2-7
CSARDLGKGRADTQYF	16	TRBV20-1	TRBJ2-3
CASRWDREGGYTF	13	TRBV2	TRBJ1-2
CASSPWTGRYEQYF	14	TRBV7-2	TRBJ2-7
CASSSGTGGVNIQYF	15	TRBV27	TRBJ2-4
CAGSGQGYDTQYF	13	TRBV12-3/TRBV12-4	TRBJ2-3
CASSELHRGNTEAFF	15	TRBV6-4	TRBJ1-1
CATSRFIGGYTF	12	TRBV15	TRBJ1-2
CASSRGRQASSYEQYF	16	TRBV7-2	TRBJ2-7
CASSQEGDRRTDTQYF	16	TRBV14	TRBJ2-3
CASSYTTTSLSETQYF	16	TRBV5-6	TRBJ2-5
CASSQDARQGAGMFF	15	TRBV3-1	TRBJ1-4
CASSLYFRGGVGETEAFF	18	TRBV7-9	TRBJ1-1
CASSVRVEARYGYTF	15	TRBV18	TRBJ1-2
CASSLGGGRYGYTF	14	TRBV7-2	TRBJ1-2
CASSLWTGRYNEQFF	15	TRBV27	TRBJ2-1
CASSQDLQGGTDTQYF	16	TRBV4-3	TRBJ2-3
CASSVDPINTEAFF	14	TRBV9	TRBJ1-1
CASSQGPTTNNEQYF	15	TRBV3-1	TRBJ2-7
CSARVPGQGAFYEQYF	16	TRBV20-1	TRBJ2-7
CASSFRATPTETQYF	15	TRBV12-3/TRBV12-4	TRBJ2-5
CASSSAWDTQYF	12	TRBV12-3/TRBV12-4	TRBJ2-3
CASSQLKTTSGGLQETQYF	19	TRBV4-3	TRBJ2-5
CSASPPRGYSDEQFF	15	TRBV20-1	TRBJ2-1
CASSYGRGASTDTQYF	16	TRBV7-2	TRBJ2-3
CASSQAGFNYGYTF	14	TRBV4-3	TRBJ1-2
CAWFPGQGSYEQYF	14	TRBV30	TRBJ2-7
CASSYGVAGGAYEQYF	16	TRBV27	TRBJ2-7
CASSHQTYSSYEQYF	15	TRBV14	TRBJ2-7
CASSASGRDTEAFF	14	TRBV9	TRBJ1-1
CASSYIGTDKETQYF	15	TRBV6-2/TRBV6-3	TRBJ2-5
CASSEAVRTGNTEAFF	16	TRBV6-1	TRBJ1-1
CASSLLTGEAFF	12	TRBV3-1	TRBJ1-1
CASSLLGSSYEQFF	14	TRBV5-1	TRBJ2-1
CSARRGAGQYF	11	TRBV20-1	TRBJ2-5
CASSLTDSGSSCNEQFF	17	TRBV7-3	TRBJ2-1
CASSLVGLANTGELFF	16	TRBV28	TRBJ2-2
CVSSPGTMNTGELFF	15	TRBV6-2/TRBV6-3	TRBJ2-2
CASSQALANSGANVLTF	17	TRBV3-1	TRBJ2-6
CASSYSARFQVFF	13	TRBV6-5	TRBJ2-1
CASSESRQGYEQYF	14	TRBV10-1	TRBJ2-7
CSVEGGKRDEQFF	13	TRBV29-1	TRBJ2-1
CASSPPGHGYGYTF	14	TRBV7-9	TRBJ1-2
CVSSQGAGTVGSNQPQHF	18	TRBV4-3	TRBJ1-5
CASSQIQGARYGYTF	15	TRBV3-1	TRBJ1-2